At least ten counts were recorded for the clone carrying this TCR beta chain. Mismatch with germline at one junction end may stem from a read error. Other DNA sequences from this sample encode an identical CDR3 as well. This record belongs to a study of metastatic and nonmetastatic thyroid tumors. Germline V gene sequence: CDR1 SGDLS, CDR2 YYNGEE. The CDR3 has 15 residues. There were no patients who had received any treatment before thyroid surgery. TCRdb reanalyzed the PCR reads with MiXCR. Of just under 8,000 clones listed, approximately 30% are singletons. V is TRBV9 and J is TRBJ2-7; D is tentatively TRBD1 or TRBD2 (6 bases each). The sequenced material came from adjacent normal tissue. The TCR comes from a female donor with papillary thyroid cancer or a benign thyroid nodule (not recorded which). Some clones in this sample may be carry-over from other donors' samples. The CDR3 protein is CASSGNQQGGYEQYF. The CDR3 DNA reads TGTGCCAGCAGCGGAAACCAACAGGGAGGTTACGAGCAGTACTTT.